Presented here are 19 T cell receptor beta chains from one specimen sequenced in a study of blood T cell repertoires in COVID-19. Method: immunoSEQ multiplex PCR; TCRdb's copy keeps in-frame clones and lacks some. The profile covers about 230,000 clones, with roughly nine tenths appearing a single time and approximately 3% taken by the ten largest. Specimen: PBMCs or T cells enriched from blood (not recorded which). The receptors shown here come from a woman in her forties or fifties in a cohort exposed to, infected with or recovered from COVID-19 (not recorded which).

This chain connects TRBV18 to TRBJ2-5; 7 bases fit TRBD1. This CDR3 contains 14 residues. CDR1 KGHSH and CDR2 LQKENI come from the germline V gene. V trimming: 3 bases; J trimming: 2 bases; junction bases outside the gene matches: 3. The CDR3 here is CASSPGQQQETQYF. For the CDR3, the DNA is TGTGCCAGCTCACCGGGACAGCAACAAGAGACCCAGTACTTC.

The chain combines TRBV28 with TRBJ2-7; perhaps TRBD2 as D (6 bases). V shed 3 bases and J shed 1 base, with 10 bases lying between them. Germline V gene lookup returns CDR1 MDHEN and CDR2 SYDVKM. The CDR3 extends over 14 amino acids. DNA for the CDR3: TGTGCCAGCAGTTTGCGGGGCCTTTCCTACGAGCAGTACTTC. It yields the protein CASSLRGLSYEQYF. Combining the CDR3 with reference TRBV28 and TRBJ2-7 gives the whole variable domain DVKVTQSSRYLVKRTGEKVFLECVQDMDHENMFWYRQDPGLGLRLIYFSYDVKMKEKGDIPEGYSVSREKKERFSLILESASTNQTSMYLCASSLRGLSYEQYFGPGTRLTVT.

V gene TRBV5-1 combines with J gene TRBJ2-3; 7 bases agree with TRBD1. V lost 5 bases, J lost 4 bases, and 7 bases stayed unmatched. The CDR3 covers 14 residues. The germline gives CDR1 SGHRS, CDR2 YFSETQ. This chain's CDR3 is CASRRQGVADTQYF. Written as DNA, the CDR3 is TGCGCCAGCAGGCGCCAGGGGGTTGCAGATACGCAGTATTTT.

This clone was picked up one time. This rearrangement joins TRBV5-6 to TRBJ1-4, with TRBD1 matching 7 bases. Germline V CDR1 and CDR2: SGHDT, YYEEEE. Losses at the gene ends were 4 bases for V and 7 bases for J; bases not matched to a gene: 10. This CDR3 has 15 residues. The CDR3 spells CASSTTTGSSEKLFF. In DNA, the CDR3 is TGTGCCAGCAGCACCACGACAGGGTCGAGTGAAAAACTGTTTTTT.

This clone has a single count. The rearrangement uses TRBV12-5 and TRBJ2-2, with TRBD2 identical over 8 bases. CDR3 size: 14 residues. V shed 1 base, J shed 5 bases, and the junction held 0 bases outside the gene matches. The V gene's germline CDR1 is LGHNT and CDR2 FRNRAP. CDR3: CASGLAGGTGELFF. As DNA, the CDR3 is TGTGCTAGTGGTTTGGCGGGGGGGACCGGGGAGCTGTTTTTT.

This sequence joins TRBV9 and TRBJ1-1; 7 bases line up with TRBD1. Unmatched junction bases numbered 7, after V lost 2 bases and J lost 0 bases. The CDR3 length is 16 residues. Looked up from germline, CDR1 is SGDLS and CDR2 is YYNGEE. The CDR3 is CASSVLSTGLNTEAFF. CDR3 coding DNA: TGTGCCAGCAGCGTCCTGTCGACAGGGTTGAACACTGAAGCTTTCTTT. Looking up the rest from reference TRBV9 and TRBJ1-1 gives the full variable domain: DSGVTQTPKHLITATGQRVTLRCSPRSGDLSVYWYQQSLDQGLQFLIQYYNGEERAKGNILERFSAQQFPDLHSELNLSSLELGDSALYFCASSVLSTGLNTEAFFGQGTRLTVV.

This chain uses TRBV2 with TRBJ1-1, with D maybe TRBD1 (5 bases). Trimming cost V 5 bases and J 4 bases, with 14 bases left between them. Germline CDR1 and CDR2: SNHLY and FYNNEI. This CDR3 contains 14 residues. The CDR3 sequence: CASSFGTGGTEAFF. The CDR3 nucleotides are TGTGCCAGCAGTTTTGGGACGGGGGGCACTGAAGCTTTCTTT.

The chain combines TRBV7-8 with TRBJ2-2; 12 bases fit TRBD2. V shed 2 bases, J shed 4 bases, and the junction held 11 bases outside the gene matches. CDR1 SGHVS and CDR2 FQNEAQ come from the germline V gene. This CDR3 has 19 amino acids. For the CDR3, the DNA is TGTGCCAGCAGCTTACTCACTAGCGGGGGGCCGTTGTTCACCGGGGAGCTGTTTTTT. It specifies CASSLLTSGGPLFTGELFF.

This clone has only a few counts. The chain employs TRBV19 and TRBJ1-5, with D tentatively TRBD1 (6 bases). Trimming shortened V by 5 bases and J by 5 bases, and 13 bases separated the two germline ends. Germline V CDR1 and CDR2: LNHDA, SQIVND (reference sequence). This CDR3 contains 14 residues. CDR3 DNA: TGTGCCAGTAGTTACAGGGAGATCCATCAGCCCCAGCATTTT. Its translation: CASSYREIHQPQHF.

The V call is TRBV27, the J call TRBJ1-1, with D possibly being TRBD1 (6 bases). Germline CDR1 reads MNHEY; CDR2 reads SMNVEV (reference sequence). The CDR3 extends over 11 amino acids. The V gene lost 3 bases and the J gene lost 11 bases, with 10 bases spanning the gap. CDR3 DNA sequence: TGTGCCAGCAGTTTTACAGGGAAGGCTTTCTTT. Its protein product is CASSFTGKAFF.

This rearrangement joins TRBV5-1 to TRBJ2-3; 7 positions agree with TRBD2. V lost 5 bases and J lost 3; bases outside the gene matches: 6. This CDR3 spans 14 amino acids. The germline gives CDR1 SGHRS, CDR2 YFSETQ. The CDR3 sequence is CASSRGGRTDTQYF. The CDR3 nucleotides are TGCGCCAGCAGTCGCGGGGGTCGGACAGATACGCAGTATTTT.

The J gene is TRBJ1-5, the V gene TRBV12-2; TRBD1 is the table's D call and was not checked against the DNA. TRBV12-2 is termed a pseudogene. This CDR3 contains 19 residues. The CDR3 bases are TGTGCAAGTCGCGACACACAGGAGACGGAGAAAGACCCGAATCAGCCCCAGCATTTT. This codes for CASRDTQETEKDPNQPQHF.

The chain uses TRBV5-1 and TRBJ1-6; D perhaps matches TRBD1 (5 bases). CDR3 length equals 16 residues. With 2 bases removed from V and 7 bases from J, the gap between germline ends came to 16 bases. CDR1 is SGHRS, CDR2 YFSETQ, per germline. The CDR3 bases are TGCGCCAGCAGCTTCGAAACTACAGGTAGAAATTCACCCCTCCACTTT. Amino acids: CASSFETTGRNSPLHF.

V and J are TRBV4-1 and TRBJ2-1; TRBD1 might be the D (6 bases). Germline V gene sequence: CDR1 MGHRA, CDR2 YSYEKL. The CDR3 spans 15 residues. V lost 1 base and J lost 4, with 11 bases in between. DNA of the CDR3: TGCGCCAGCAGCCAAGTGGGTCAGGGGTACAATGAGCAGTTCTTC. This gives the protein CASSQVGQGYNEQFF.

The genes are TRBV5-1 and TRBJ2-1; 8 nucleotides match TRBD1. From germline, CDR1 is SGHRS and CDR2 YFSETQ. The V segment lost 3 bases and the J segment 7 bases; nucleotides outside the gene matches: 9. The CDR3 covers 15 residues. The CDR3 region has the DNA TGCGCCAGCAGCTCGAAACAGGGGGACGTTAATGAGCAGTTCTTC. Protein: CASSSKQGDVNEQFF.

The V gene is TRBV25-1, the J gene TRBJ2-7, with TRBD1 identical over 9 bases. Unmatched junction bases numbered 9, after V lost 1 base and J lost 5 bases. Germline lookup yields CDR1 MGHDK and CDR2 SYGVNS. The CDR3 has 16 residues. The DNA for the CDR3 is TGTGCCAGCAGTGAATTACGGGACAGGGTTGGAGACGAGCAGTACTTC. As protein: CASSELRDRVGDEQYF.

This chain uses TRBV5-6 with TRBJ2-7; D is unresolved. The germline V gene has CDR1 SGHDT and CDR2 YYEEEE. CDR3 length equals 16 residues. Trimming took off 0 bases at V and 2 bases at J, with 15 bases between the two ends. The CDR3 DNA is TGTGCCAGCAGCTTGGATCCGTCGAGGCGAACCTACGAGCAGTACTTC. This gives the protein CASSLDPSRRTYEQYF. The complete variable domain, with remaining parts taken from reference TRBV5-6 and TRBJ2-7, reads DAGVTQSPTHLIKTRGQQVTLRCSPKSGHDTVSWYQQALGQGPQFIFQYYEEEERQRGNFPDRFSGHQFPNYSSELNVNALLLGDSALYLCASSLDPSRRTYEQYFGPGTRLTVT.

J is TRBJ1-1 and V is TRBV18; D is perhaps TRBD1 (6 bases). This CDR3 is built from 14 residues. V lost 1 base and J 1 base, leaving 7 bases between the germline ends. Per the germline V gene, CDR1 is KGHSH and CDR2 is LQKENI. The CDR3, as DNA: TGTGCCAGCTCACCACGACAGGCGAACACTGAAGCTTTCTTT. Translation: CASSPRQANTEAFF.

In nucleotides, the CDR3 is TGTGCCACTTGCCGGTACAGGGCCGACACTGAAGCTTTCTTT. Translating it yields CATCRYRADTEAFF. The chain couples TRBV24-1 to TRBJ1-1; D may be TRBD1 (6 bases). In germline, CDR1 is KGHDR, CDR2 SFDVKD. This CDR3 has 14 amino acids. V was trimmed by 10 bases and J by 3 bases, leaving 17 bases between them.